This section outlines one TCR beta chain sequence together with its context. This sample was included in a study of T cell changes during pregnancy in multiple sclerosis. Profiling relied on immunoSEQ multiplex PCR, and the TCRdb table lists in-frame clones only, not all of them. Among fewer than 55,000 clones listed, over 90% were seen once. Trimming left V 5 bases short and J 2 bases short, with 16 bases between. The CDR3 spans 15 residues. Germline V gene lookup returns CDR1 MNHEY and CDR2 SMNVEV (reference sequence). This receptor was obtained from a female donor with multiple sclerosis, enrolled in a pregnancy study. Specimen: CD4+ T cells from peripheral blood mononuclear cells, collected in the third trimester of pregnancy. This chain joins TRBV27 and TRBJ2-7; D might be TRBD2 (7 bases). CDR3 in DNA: TGTGCCAGCAGTCCATCGGGGGGCCCGCCCTACGAGCAGTACTTC. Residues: CASSPSGGPPYEQYF.